Listed below are T cell receptor beta chains from one sample, sequenced in a study of cytomegalovirus exposure and HLA in healthy donors. Sequencing used immunoSEQ multiplex PCR; TCRdb keeps in-frame clones, though not all of them. The table lists 150,000 to 200,000 clones, 85% of them singletons. Source material: PBMCs. These receptor sequences come from a man aged 18 to 30 in good health and CMV-seropositive. CDR3s include the opening cysteine and the closing phenylalanine or tryptophan. Each record gives: D gene, clone size, V gene, J gene, CDR3 DNA, CDR3 protein. A D gene is named only where the DNA matches it firmly. A row's size may be missing; if present it is once, few, many or a size class.

TRBD1	.	TRBV28	TRBJ1-2	TGTGCCAGCAATTCACCCAGGGGGAGGCTAAACTATGGCTACACCTTC	CASNSPRGRLNYGYTF
TRBD1	.	TRBV6-1	TRBJ1-1	TGTGCCAGCAGCGATATGGGGGCCCGGGACAGGGCTTTCTTT	CASSDMGARDRAFF
TRBD1	.	TRBV27	TRBJ2-1	TGTGCCAGCAAGACAGGGGGCAATGAGCAGTTCTTC	CASKTGGNEQFF
TRBD1	.	TRBV9	TRBJ2-5	TGTGCCAGCAGCCCGAGACAGGGGGAGACCCAGTACTTC	CASSPRQGETQYF
.	.	TRBV6-1	TRBJ1-2	TGTGCCAGCAGTGAACTAGGGGAGGGGGGCTACACCTTC	CASSELGEGGYTF
.	.	TRBV6-5	TRBJ1-2	TGTGCCAGCAGTTACCATGCAGAAGACTATGGCTACACCTTC	CASSYHAEDYGYTF
.	.	TRBV19	TRBJ2-7	TGTGCCAGTAGTATTCCGGGACGGGGGACCTACGAGCAGTACTTC	CASSIPGRGTYEQYF
.	.	TRBV2	TRBJ2-1	TGTGCCAGCAGTCAAAACAATGAGCAGTTCTTC	CASSQNNEQFF
.	once	TRBV30	TRBJ1-5	TGTGCCTGGAGTTACAGTAGCAATCAGCCCCAGCATTTT	CAWSYSSNQPQHF
TRBD2	.	TRBV4-2	TRBJ2-1	TGTGCCAGCAGCCAAGAATGGGGGACTAACAATGAGCAGTTCTTC	CASSQEWGTNNEQFF
TRBD1	.	TRBV30	TRBJ2-1	TGTGCCTGGAGTGTACGAAGACAGGGTGCCTACAATGAGCAGTTCTTC	CAWSVRRQGAYNEQFF
TRBD2	.	TRBV9	TRBJ2-3	TGTGCCAGCAGCGTCGGGACCGGGACTAGCGGGAGGATCACAGATACGCAGTATTTT	CASSVGTGTSGRITDTQYF
.	.	TRBV29-1	TRBJ1-1	TGCAGCGTTGGGATAAAGGGGACTGAAGCTTTCTTT	CSVGIKGTEAFF
.	.	TRBV5-1	TRBJ2-5	TGCGCCAGCAGCTTGGGGGCTTACCAAGAGACCCAGTACTTC	CASSLGAYQETQYF
TRBD1	.	TRBV6-4	TRBJ1-2	TGTGCCAGCAGGGAAGGGACAGGGGCGGATGGCTACACCTTC	CASREGTGADGYTF
.	.	TRBV30	TRBJ2-2	TGTGCCTGGAGTCTAGGGGGAAACACCGGGGAGCTGTTTTTT	CAWSLGGNTGELFF
.	.	TRBV5-1	TRBJ2-6	TGCGCCAGCAGCCTCTACTCTGGGGCCAACGTCCTGACTTTC	CASSLYSGANVLTF
.	.	TRBV18	TRBJ2-4	TGTGCCAGCTCACCCGCGGGTCTAGCCAAAAACATTCAGTACTTC	CASSPAGLAKNIQYF
TRBD1	.	TRBV4-2	TRBJ1-4	TGTGCCAGCAGCCAAGAAGGGACAGGGACGGAAAAACTGTTTTTT	CASSQEGTGTEKLFF
.	.	TRBV2	TRBJ2-2	TGTGCCAGCAGTGTACAGCGCGAGGGCGGGGAGCTGTTTTTT	CASSVQREGGELFF
.	few	TRBV6-5	TRBJ1-2	TGTGCCAGCAAAACGACAGACTACTATGGCTACACCTTC	CASKTTDYYGYTF
.	once	TRBV7-9	TRBJ2-3	TGTGCCAGCAGCTTAGCCACAGGCCAACACACAGATACGCAGTATTTT	CASSLATGQHTDTQYF
.	.	TRBV5-1	TRBJ1-1	TGCGCCAGCAGGTCAGGGAACACTGAAGCTTTCTTT	CASRSGNTEAFF
.	.	TRBV5-1	TRBJ2-1	TGCGCCAGCAGCTTGGAATCTCGGGGGTACAATGAGCAGTTCTTC	CASSLESRGYNEQFF
.	once	TRBV7-9	TRBJ2-7	TGTGCCAGCAGCTTATCTTTCCACGAGCAGTACTTC	CASSLSFHEQYF
TRBD2	.	TRBV5-1	TRBJ2-1	TGCGCCAGCAGCGCCGAGACTAGCGGGAGGATGGATGAGCAGTTCTTC	CASSAETSGRMDEQFF
.	.	TRBV18	TRBJ1-1	TGTGCCAGCTCACCCTGGGGACAGAACACTGAAGCTTTCTTT	CASSPWGQNTEAFF
TRBD1	.	TRBV4-1	TRBJ2-5	TGCGCCAGCAGTCCCGGGACAGGGGAAGAGACCCAGTACTTC	CASSPGTGEETQYF